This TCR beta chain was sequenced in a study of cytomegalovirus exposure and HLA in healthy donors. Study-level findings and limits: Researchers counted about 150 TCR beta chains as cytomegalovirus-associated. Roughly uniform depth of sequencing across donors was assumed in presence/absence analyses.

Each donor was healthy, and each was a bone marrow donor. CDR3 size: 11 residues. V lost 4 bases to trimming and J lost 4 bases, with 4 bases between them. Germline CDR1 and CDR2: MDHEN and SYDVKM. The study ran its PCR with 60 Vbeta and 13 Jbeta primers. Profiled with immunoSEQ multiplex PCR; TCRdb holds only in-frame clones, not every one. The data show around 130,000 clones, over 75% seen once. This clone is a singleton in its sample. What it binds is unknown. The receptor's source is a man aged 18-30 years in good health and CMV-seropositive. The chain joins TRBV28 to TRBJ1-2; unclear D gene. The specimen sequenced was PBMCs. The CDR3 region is CASSYSYGYTF. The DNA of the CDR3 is TGTGCCAGCAGTTACAGCTATGGCTACACCTTC.